A selection of T cell receptor beta chains follows, all from one sample in a study of blood T cell repertoires in COVID-19. The repertoire was sequenced with immunoSEQ multiplex PCR; TCRdb's copy has only in-frame clones and lacks some. The data contain around 340,000 clones, around nine tenths of them singletons. Material: peripheral blood. The origin of the receptors is a woman aged 55-70 years with COVID-19, enrolled during active disease. CDR3s include the opening cysteine and the closing phenylalanine or tryptophan. A D gene is named only where the DNA matches it firmly. Clone sizes are given selectively: once, few, many, or a class where the clone is expanded.

d_gene	abundance	v_gene	j_gene	CDR3aa	CDR3nt
.	.	TRBV3-1/TRBV3-2	TRBJ2-7	CASSDSHSYEQYF	TGTGCCAGCAGCGACAGCCATTCCTACGAGCAGTACTTC
.	few	TRBV2	TRBJ2-1	CASSSPSLRVGDEQFF	TGTGCCAGCAGCTCCCCCTCCCTGAGGGTCGGGGATGAGCAGTTCTTC
.	.	TRBV18	TRBJ2-3	CASSPRERGTDTQYF	TGTGCCAGCTCACCACGGGAGCGGGGCACAGATACGCAGTATTTT
TRBD1	.	TRBV27	TRBJ1-3	CASSFGRPGTGGEGGNTIYF	TGTGCCAGCAGTTTCGGGCGTCCCGGGACAGGGGGCGAAGGTGGAAACACCATATATTTT
.	once	TRBV19	TRBJ2-5	CASSINSQETQYF	TGTGCCAGTAGTATAAACAGCCAAGAGACCCAGTACTTC
TRBD1	.	TRBV30	TRBJ2-6	CAGRGPGANVLTF	TGTGCCGGCAGGGGGCCCGGGGCCAACGTCCTGACTTTC
.	.	TRBV12-3/TRBV12-4	TRBJ2-2	CASGHSNTGELFF	TGTGCCAGCGGACACTCGAACACCGGGGAGCTGTTTTTT
.	.	TRBV15	TRBJ2-7	CATSSTDYEQYF	TGTGCCACCAGCAGCACAGACTACGAGCAGTACTTC
TRBD1	.	TRBV5-1	TRBJ2-2	CASSSTGARNTGELFF	TGCGCCAGCAGCTCAACAGGGGCTAGGAACACCGGGGAGCTGTTTTTT
.	.	TRBV6-5	TRBJ2-5	CASTDEQGGEETQYF	TGTGCCAGCACCGATGAACAGGGAGGGGAAGAGACCCAGTACTTC
.	.	TRBV28	TRBJ2-3	CASKVVDTQYF	TGTGCCAGCAAAGTAGTGGATACGCAGTATTTT
.	once	TRBV6-6	TRBJ1-2	CASSYSGSPYGYTF	TGTGCCAGCAGTTACTCTGGGAGCCCCTATGGCTACACCTTC
.	.	TRBV18	TRBJ2-7	CASSPPTGTYEQYF	TGTGCCAGCTCACCGCCGACAGGCACCTACGAGCAGTACTTC
.	.	TRBV11-2	TRBJ2-5	CASSLGTVQETQYF	TGTGCCAGCAGCTTAGGGACAGTTCAAGAGACCCAGTACTTC
TRBD1	.	TRBV9	TRBJ1-2	CASSPGQGAPSYGYTF	TGTGCCAGCAGCCCCGGACAGGGGGCCCCTTCATATGGCTACACCTTC
TRBD2	.	TRBV29-1	TRBJ2-5	CSVGTSRETQYF	TGCAGCGTTGGGACTAGTCGAGAGACCCAGTACTTC
TRBD1	.	TRBV28	TRBJ2-2	CASISLGNRGTGELFF	TGTGCCAGCATAAGTCTTGGCAACAGGGGGACCGGGGAGCTGTTTTTT
.	.	TRBV7-9	TRBJ2-2	CASTNPPHSGHENTGELFF	TGTGCCAGCACCAACCCCCCCCATTCGGGACACGAGAACACCGGGGAGCTGTTTTTT
.	.	TRBV27	TRBJ2-1	CASSLTLYNEQFF	TGTGCCAGCAGTTTAACTCTCTACAATGAGCAGTTCTTC
TRBD2	.	TRBV11-2	TRBJ2-3	CASTPGASGGRDTQYF	TGTGCCAGCACCCCCGGGGCTAGCGGGGGAAGAGATACGCAGTATTTT
.	.	TRBV11-2	TRBJ1-2	CASSLVVTPDYGYTF	TGTGCCAGCAGCTTAGTGGTGACTCCAGACTATGGCTACACCTTC
.	.	TRBV6-6	TRBJ1-5	CASSYSAEDSNQPQHF	TGTGCCAGCAGTTACTCGGCAGAAGATAGCAATCAGCCCCAGCATTTT
TRBD1	.	TRBV18	TRBJ2-7	CASSPDRLTYEQYF	TGTGCCAGCTCACCGGACAGGCTTACCTACGAGCAGTACTTC
TRBD1	.	TRBV19	TRBJ2-7	CASSAPGQVVGEQYF	TGTGCCAGTAGTGCCCCGGGACAGGTGGTGGGCGAGCAGTACTTC
TRBD1	.	TRBV6-2/TRBV6-3	TRBJ1-1	CASSYSPTGAGGEAFF	TGTGCCAGCAGTTACTCACCGACAGGGGCAGGGGGTGAAGCTTTCTTT
TRBD1	.	TRBV11-2	TRBJ2-5	CASSGQGYLETQYF	TGTGCCAGCAGTGGACAGGGGTATTTAGAGACCCAGTACTTC
.	once	TRBV11-2	TRBJ1-4	CASSLMGVGGNEKLFF	TGTGCCAGCAGCTTAATGGGTGTGGGAGGGAATGAAAAACTGTTTTTT
.	few	TRBV21-1	TRBJ1-5	CASSKEGAGKSNQPQHF	TGTGCCAGCAGCAAAGAGGGAGCGGGGAAGAGCAATCAGCCCCAGCATTTT
.	many	TRBV27	TRBJ1-1	CASSSRAGGSEAFF	TGTGCCAGCAGTTCCCGGGCCGGCGGGTCTGAAGCTTTCTTT
TRBD2	.	TRBV28	TRBJ2-3	CASSLAGGGDTQYF	TGTGCCAGCAGTTTAGCGGGGGGCGGAGATACGCAGTATTTT
TRBD1	.	TRBV30	TRBJ2-7	CAFLGDRAYEQYF	TGTGCCTTCCTAGGGGACAGGGCTTACGAGCAGTACTTC
TRBD2	.	TRBV12-3/TRBV12-4	TRBJ2-7	CASSPGGGLEQYF	TGTGCCAGCAGTCCCGGGGGGGGCCTGGAGCAGTACTTC
.	.	TRBV3-1/TRBV3-2	TRBJ1-5	CASSLSGSFQPQHF	TGTGCCAGCAGTCTTAGCGGGTCGTTTCAGCCCCAGCATTTT
.	.	TRBV5-5	TRBJ1-5	CASSWGVHDGNQPQHF	TGTGCCAGCAGCTGGGGGGTACATGATGGCAATCAGCCCCAGCATTTT
TRBD1	.	TRBV6-1	TRBJ2-6	CASSVQGALDSGANVLTF	TGTGCCAGCAGTGTACAGGGGGCGCTGGACTCTGGGGCCAACGTCCTGACTTTC
.	few	TRBV4-1	TRBJ2-2	CASSQDGQFLGELFF	TGCGCCAGCAGCCAAGATGGACAGTTTTTAGGGGAGCTGTTTTTT
.	.	TRBV12-3/TRBV12-4	TRBJ2-7	CASSLQGIHEQYF	TGTGCCAGCAGTTTACAGGGGATCCACGAGCAGTACTTC
TRBD2	.	TRBV6-5	TRBJ2-1	CASSLPSGGYNEQFF	TGTGCCAGCAGTTTACCTAGCGGGGGGTACAATGAGCAGTTCTTC
.	.	TRBV19	TRBJ1-2	CASSIGGSYGYTF	TGTGCCAGTAGTATTGGTGGGAGCTATGGCTACACCTTC
TRBD1	.	TRBV6-5	TRBJ2-7	CASSLRQGAPYEQYF	TGTGCCAGCAGCCTGAGACAGGGTGCCCCCTACGAGCAGTACTTC
.	.	TRBV5-3	TRBJ2-7	CARSWGLHRREQYF	TGTGCCAGAAGCTGGGGACTTCATCGCCGCGAGCAGTACTTC
.	once	TRBV20-1	TRBJ2-7	CSGVEGYEQYF	TGCAGTGGGGTCGAGGGCTACGAGCAGTACTTC
.	.	TRBV9	TRBJ1-2	CASSVEGAATYGYTF	TGTGCCAGCAGCGTAGAAGGAGCAGCCACGTATGGCTACACCTTC
TRBD2	.	TRBV7-8	TRBJ2-3	CASSSSTSGGGADTQYF	TGTGCCAGCAGCTCCTCGACTAGCGGGGGAGGAGCAGATACGCAGTATTTT
TRBD1	.	TRBV9	TRBJ1-5	CASSVSRVGQNQPQHF	TGTGCCAGCAGCGTATCGAGGGTGGGACAGAATCAGCCCCAGCATTTT
.	.	TRBV5-5	TRBJ2-7	CASSFNGGAKGEQYF	TGTGCCAGCAGCTTTAATGGCGGGGCAAAAGGCGAGCAGTACTTC
.	few	TRBV6-2/TRBV6-3	TRBJ1-6	CASSYLGRAPLHF	TGTGCCAGCAGTTACCTGGGGCGCGCACCCCTCCACTTT